Below are 10 T cell receptor beta chains sequenced from a single sample in a study of blood T cell repertoires in COVID-19. Profiled with immunoSEQ multiplex PCR; TCRdb holds only in-frame clones, not every one. The sample contains 250,000 to 350,000 clones, 65% to 85% of which appear only once. Input material: peripheral blood. The receptors stem from a human donor with COVID-19, enrolled during active disease. The donor label of this sample is uncertain.

The chain combines TRBV3-1 (or the pseudogene TRBV3-2) with TRBJ2-5; 10 positions match TRBD2. The ends lost 7 bases at V and 5 bases at J; junction bases unmatched: 13. The CDR3 is 16 residues long. Per the germline V gene, CDR1 is LGHDT and CDR2 is YNNKEL (reference sequence). CDR3 region: CASNGLAGASGETQYF. The CDR3 nucleotides are TGTGCCAGCAATGGGCTAGCGGGAGCTTCCGGGGAGACCCAGTACTTC.

The J gene is TRBJ1-1, the V gene TRBV5-1; D is possibly TRBD1 (5 bases). Germline V gene lookup returns CDR1 SGHRS and CDR2 YFSETQ. Trimming took off 0 bases at V and 0 bases at J, with 15 bases between the two ends. The CDR3 sequence is 17 residues long. CDR3 amino acids: CASSLEGVSKMNTEAFF. CDR3 nucleotides: TGCGCCAGCAGCTTGGAAGGGGTCTCTAAGATGAACACTGAAGCTTTCTTT. Looking up the rest from reference TRBV5-1 and TRBJ1-1 gives the full variable domain: KAGVTQTPRYLIKTRGQQVTLSCSPISGHRSVSWYQQTPGQGLQFLFEYFSETQRNKGNFPGRFSGRQFSNSRSEMNVSTLELGDSALYLCASSLEGVSKMNTEAFFGQGTRLTVV.

This clone appeared a single time. J is TRBJ2-1 and V is TRBV19; TRBD2 matches 7 bases. Per the germline V gene, CDR1 is LNHDA and CDR2 is SQIVND (reference sequence). The CDR3 runs to 13 residues. V dropped 5 bases and J dropped 9; count of bases not matched to a gene: 7. CDR3 in amino acids: CASSWEGTPEQFF. The CDR3 nucleotides read TGTGCCAGTAGTTGGGAGGGGACCCCTGAGCAGTTCTTC.

The J gene is TRBJ1-2, the V gene TRBV7-2, with D hard to call. The CDR3 is made up of 12 amino acids. V lost 5 bases and J lost 4, with 8 bases in between. Germline CDR1 is SGHTA and CDR2 is FQGNSA. In DNA, the CDR3 is TGTGCCAGCAGCCTCGACTCCTATGGCTACACCTTC. Its protein product is CASSLDSYGYTF.

The chain combines TRBV7-2 with TRBJ1-6; D is ambiguous. The CDR3 sequence is 15 residues long. V dropped 1 base and J dropped 9 bases, with 13 bases sitting between them. Per the germline V gene, CDR1 is SGHTA and CDR2 is FQGNSA. In DNA form, the CDR3 reads TGTGCCAGCAGCTTAGGGGGAGGACTAGGTTCACCCCTCCACTTT. Its protein product is CASSLGGGLGSPLHF.

The chain combines TRBV10-3 with TRBJ1-1, with D uncertain. Trimming cost V 0 bases and J 2 bases, with 7 bases left between them. The CDR3 length is 14 residues. The V gene's germline CDR1 is ENHRY and CDR2 SYGVKD. CDR3 residues: CAISESGENTEAFF. DNA for the CDR3: TGTGCCATCAGTGAGTCGGGAGAAAACACTGAAGCTTTCTTT.

J is TRBJ2-1 and V is TRBV5-1; weak D call: TRBD1 (5 bases). Germline V gene sequence: CDR1 SGHRS, CDR2 YFSETQ. CDR3 length equals 15 residues. V was shortened by 0 bases and J by 8 bases, with 15 bases between the two germline ends. This CDR3 is CASSLAGYPMDEQFF. DNA of the CDR3: TGCGCCAGCAGCTTGGCAGGGTATCCAATGGATGAGCAGTTCTTC.

The CDR3 nucleotides are TGCGCCAGCAGCTTGGCGACAGGGTTTAACTATGGCTACACCTTC. Translated, it gives CASSLATGFNYGYTF. The V gene is TRBV5-1, the J gene TRBJ1-2; 7 bases agree with TRBD1. CDR1 SGHRS and CDR2 YFSETQ come from the germline V gene. V trimming: 0 bases; J trimming: 1 base; junction bases outside the gene matches: 3. The CDR3 contains 15 residues. The entire variable domain, with the rest obtained from reference TRBV5-1 and TRBJ1-2, is as follows: KAGVTQTPRYLIKTRGQQVTLSCSPISGHRSVSWYQQTPGQGLQFLFEYFSETQRNKGNFPGRFSGRQFSNSRSEMNVSTLELGDSALYLCASSLATGFNYGYTFGSGTRLTVV.

The chain carries TRBV28 and TRBJ1-2; D is unresolved. Between the trimmed V and J ends, which lost 5 bases and 4 bases, there was a span of 17 bases. This CDR3 spans 15 amino acids. Germline CDR1 is MDHEN and CDR2 is SYDVKM. This chain's CDR3 is CASSPPAQASYGYTF. The DNA of the CDR3 is TGTGCCAGCAGTCCCCCGGCCCAGGCCTCCTATGGCTACACCTTC.

For the CDR3, the DNA is TGTGCCAGCAGTCCTTCCGGGACAGGGGGTCACGAAGGCACTGAAGCTTTCTTT. It translates to CASSPSGTGGHEGTEAFF. This chain joins TRBV28 and TRBJ1-1; 11 bases map to TRBD1. This CDR3 is built from 18 residues. V lost 5 bases and J lost 4; bases outside the gene matches: 15. Per the germline V gene, CDR1 is MDHEN and CDR2 is SYDVKM.